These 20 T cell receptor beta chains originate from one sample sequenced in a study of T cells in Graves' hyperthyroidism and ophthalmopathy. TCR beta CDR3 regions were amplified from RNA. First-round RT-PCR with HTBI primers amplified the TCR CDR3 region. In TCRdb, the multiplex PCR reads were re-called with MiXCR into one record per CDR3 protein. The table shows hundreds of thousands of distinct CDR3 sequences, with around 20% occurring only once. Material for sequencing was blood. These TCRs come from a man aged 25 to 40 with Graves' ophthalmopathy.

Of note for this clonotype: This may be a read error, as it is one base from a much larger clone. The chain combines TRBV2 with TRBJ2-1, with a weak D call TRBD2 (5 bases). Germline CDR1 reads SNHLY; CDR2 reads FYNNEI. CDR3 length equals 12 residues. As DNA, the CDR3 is TGTGCCAGCAGTGATCAGGAGGATGAGCGGTTCTTC. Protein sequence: CASSDQEDERFF.

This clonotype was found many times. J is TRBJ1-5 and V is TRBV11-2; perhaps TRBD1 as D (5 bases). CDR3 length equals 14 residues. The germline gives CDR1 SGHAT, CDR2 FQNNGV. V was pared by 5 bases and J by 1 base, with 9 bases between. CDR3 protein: CASSHRDSNQPQHF. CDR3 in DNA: TGTGCCAGCAGCCATCGGGACAGCAATCAGCCCCAGCATTTT. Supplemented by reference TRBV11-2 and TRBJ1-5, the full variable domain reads EAGVAQSPRYKIIEKRQSVAFWCNPISGHATLYWYQQILGQGPKLLIQFQNNGVVDDSQLPKDRFSAERLKGVDSTLKIQPAKLEDSAVYLCASSHRDSNQPQHFGDGTRLSIL.

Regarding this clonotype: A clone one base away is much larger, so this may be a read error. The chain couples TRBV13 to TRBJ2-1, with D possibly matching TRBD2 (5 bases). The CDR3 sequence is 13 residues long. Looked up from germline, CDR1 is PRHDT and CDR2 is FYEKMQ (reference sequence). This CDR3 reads CASSLEGENGQFF. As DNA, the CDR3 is TGTGCCAGCAGCCTAGAGGGAGAAAATGGGCAGTTCTTC.

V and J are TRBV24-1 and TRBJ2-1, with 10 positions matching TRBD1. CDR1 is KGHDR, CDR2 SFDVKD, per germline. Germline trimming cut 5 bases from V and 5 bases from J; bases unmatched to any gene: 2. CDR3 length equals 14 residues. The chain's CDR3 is CATSAGTGDNEQFF. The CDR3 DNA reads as TGTGCCACCAGTGCCGGGACAGGGGACAATGAGCAGTTCTTC.

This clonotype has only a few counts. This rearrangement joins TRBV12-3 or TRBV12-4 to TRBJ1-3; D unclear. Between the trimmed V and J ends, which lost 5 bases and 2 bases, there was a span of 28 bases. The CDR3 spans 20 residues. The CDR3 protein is CASSHARSRTNVTAGNTIYF. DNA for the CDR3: TGTGCCAGCAGTCACGCCCGTTCCCGAACGAACGTAACTGCTGGAAACACCATATATTTT.

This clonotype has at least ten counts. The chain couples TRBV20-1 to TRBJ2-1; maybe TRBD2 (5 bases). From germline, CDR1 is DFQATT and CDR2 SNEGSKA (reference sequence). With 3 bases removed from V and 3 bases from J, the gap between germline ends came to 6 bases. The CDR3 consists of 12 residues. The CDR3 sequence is CSASGNYNEQFF. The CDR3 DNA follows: TGCAGTGCTAGCGGGAACTACAATGAGCAGTTCTTC.

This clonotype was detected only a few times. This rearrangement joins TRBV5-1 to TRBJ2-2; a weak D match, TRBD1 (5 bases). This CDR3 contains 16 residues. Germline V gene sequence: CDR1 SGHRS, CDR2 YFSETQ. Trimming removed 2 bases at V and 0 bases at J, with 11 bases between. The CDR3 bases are TGCGCCAGCAGCTTAGGACATACAGCGAACACCGGGGAGCTGTTTTTT. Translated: CASSLGHTANTGELFF.

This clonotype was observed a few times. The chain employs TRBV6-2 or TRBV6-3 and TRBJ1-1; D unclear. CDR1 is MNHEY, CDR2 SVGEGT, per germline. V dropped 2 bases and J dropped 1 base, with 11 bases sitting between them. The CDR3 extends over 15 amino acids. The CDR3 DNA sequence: TGTGCCAGCAGTTACGCGTGGAGCGGGAACACTGAAGCTTTCTTT. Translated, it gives CASSYAWSGNTEAFF.

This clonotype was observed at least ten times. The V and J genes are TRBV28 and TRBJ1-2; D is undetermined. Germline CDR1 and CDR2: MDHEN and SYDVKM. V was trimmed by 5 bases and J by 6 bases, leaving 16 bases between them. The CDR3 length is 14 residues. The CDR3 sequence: CASSTQVPRDGYTF. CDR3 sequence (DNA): TGTGCCAGCAGTACCCAGGTTCCCCGTGATGGCTACACCTTC.

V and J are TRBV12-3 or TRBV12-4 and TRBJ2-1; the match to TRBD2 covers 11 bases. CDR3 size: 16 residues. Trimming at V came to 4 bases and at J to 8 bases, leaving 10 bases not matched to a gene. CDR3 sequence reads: CASSSLSGRARDEQFF. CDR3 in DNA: TGTGCCAGCAGTTCCCTTAGCGGGAGGGCTAGGGATGAGCAGTTCTTC.

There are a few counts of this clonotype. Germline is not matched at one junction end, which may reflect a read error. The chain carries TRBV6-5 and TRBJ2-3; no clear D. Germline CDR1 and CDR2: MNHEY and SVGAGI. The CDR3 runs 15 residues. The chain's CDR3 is CASSDSPGVTDTQYF. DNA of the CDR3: TGTGCCAGCAGTGACTCCCCTGGGGTCACAGATACGCAGTATTTT.

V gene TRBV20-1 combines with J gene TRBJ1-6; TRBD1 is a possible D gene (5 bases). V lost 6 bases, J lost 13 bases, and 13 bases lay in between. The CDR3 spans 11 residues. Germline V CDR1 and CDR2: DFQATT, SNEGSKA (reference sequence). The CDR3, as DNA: TGCAGTGCGGGACCCTCAACGCCCCTCCACTTT. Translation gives CSAGPSTPLHF.

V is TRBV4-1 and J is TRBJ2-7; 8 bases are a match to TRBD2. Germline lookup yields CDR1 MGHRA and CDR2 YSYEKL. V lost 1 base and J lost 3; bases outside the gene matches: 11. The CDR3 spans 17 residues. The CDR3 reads CASSQARGSGTLYEQYF. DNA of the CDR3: TGCGCCAGCAGCCAAGCTCGGGGTAGCGGGACCCTCTACGAGCAGTACTTC.

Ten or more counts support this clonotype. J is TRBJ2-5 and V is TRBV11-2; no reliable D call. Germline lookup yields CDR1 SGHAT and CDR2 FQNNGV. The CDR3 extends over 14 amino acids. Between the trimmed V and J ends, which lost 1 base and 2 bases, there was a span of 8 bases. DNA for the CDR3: TGTGCCAGCAGCTTAGTAGGGATACAAGAGACCCAGTACTTC. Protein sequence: CASSLVGIQETQYF.

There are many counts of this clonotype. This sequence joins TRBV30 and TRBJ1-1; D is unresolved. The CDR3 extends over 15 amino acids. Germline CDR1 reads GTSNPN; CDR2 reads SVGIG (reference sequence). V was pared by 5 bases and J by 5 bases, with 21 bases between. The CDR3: CAWREGQAQETEAFF. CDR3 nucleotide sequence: TGTGCCTGGCGCGAAGGCCAGGCCCAGGAGACTGAAGCTTTCTTT.

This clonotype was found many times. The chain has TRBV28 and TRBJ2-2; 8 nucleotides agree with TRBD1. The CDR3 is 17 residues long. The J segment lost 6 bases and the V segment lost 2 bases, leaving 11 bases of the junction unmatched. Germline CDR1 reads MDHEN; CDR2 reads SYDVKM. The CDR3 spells CASSLDRTGIVAGELFF. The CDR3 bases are TGTGCCAGCAGTTTAGATCGGACAGGGATAGTGGCCGGGGAGCTGTTTTTT. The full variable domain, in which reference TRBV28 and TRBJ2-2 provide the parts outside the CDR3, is DVKVTQSSRYLVKRTGEKVFLECVQDMDHENMFWYRQDPGLGLRLIYFSYDVKMKEKGDIPEGYSVSREKKERFSLILESASTNQTSMYLCASSLDRTGIVAGELFFGEGSRLTVL.

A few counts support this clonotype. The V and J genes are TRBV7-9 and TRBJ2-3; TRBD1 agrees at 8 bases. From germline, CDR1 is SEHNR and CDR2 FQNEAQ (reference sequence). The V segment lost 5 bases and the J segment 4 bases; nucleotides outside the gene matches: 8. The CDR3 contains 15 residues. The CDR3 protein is CASSNRDRSSDTQYF. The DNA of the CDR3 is TGTGCCAGCAGCAACCGGGACAGGTCGTCAGATACGCAGTATTTT.

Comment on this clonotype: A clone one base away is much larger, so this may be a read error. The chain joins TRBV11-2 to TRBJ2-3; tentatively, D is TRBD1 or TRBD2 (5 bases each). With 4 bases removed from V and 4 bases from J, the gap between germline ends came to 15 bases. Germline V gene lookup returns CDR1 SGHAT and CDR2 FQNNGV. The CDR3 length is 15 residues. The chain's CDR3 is CASSSRTRGADTQYF. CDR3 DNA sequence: TGTGCCAGCAGCTCCCGGACCCGGGGCGCAGATACGCAGTATTTT.

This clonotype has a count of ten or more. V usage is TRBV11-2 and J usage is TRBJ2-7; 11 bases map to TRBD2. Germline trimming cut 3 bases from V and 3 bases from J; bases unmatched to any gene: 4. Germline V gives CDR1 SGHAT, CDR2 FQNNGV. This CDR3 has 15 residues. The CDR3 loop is CASSFRTSGSYEQYF. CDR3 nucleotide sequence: TGTGCCAGCAGCTTTCGTACTAGCGGGAGCTACGAGCAGTACTTC.

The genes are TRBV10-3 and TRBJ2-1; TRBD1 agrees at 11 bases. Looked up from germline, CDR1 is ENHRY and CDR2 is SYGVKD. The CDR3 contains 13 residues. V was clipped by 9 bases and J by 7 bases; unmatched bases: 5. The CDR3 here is CAMTGQGDNEQFF. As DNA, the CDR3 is TGTGCCATGACGGGACAGGGGGATAATGAGCAGTTCTTC.